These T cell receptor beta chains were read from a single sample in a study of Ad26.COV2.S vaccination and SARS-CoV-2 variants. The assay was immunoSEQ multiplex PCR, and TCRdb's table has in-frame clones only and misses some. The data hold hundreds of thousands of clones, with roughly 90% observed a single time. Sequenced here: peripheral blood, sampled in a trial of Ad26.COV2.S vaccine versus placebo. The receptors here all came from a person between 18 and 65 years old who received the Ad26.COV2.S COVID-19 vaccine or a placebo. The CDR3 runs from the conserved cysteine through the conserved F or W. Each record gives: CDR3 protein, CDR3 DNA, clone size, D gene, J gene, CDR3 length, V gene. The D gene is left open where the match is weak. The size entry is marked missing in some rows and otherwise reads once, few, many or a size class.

CASSQPLPAETQYF	TGTGCCAGCAGCCAGCCGCTCCCGGCGGAGACCCAGTACTTC	.	.	TRBJ2-5	14	TRBV5-6
CATTGMNTEAFF	TGCGCCACAACGGGTATGAACACTGAAGCTTTCTTT	once	.	TRBJ1-1	12	TRBV10-2
CASSLLAKIQGWEQYF	TGTGCCAGCAGTTTATTGGCCAAGATACAGGGATGGGAGCAGTACTTC	.	.	TRBJ2-7	16	TRBV28
CAWSVQGSETQYF	TGTGCCTGGAGTGTACAGGGGAGTGAGACCCAGTACTTC	.	TRBD1	TRBJ2-5	13	TRBV30
CASSYKSGTGDEKLFF	TGTGCCAGCAGCTACAAGTCCGGGACAGGGGATGAAAAACTGTTTTTT	.	TRBD1	TRBJ1-4	16	TRBV3-1/TRBV3-2
CASSYLLDNEQFF	TGTGCCAGCAGTTACCTTCTGGACAATGAGCAGTTCTTC	.	.	TRBJ2-1	13	TRBV12-3/TRBV12-4
CASSPPDLAQYF	TGTGCCAGCAGCCCTCCGGACTTGGCGCAGTATTTT	.	.	TRBJ2-3	12	TRBV7-9
CASSSLAWEQYF	TGTGCCAGCAGCTCACTAGCGTGGGAGCAGTACTTC	.	TRBD2	TRBJ2-7	12	TRBV6-6
CASSEGAWGNQPQHF	TGTGCCAGCAGTGAGGGGGCGTGGGGCAATCAGCCCCAGCATTTT	few	.	TRBJ1-5	15	TRBV6-1
CASSGASEGQPQHF	TGTGCCAGCTCGGGGGCATCGGAGGGGCAGCCCCAGCATTTT	.	.	TRBJ1-5	14	TRBV18
CASSIQTLGGEKLFF	TGTGCCAGCAGCATTCAGACACTTGGAGGTGAAAAACTGTTTTTT	.	.	TRBJ1-4	15	TRBV3-1/TRBV3-2
CASSQGEVTYGYTF	TGTGCCAGCAGCCAAGGGGAAGTCACTTATGGCTACACCTTC	.	.	TRBJ1-2	14	TRBV14
CASSSLGAPRGDTQYF	TGTGCCAGTAGTTCCCTCGGGGCGCCGCGGGGGGATACGCAGTATTTT	.	TRBD2	TRBJ2-3	16	TRBV19
CASSGTGTWGNGYTF	TGTGCCAGCAGTGGAACAGGGACTTGGGGGAATGGCTACACCTTC	.	.	TRBJ1-2	15	TRBV25-1
CAISYRGANTGELFF	TGTGCCATCAGTTACAGGGGGGCGAACACCGGGGAGCTGTTTTTT	.	TRBD1	TRBJ2-2	15	TRBV10-3
CATSDPTSGVGRWYEQYF	TGTGCCACCAGTGATCCGACTAGCGGGGTGGGAAGATGGTACGAGCAGTACTTC	.	TRBD2	TRBJ2-7	18	TRBV24-1
CASSPQALEQYF	TGTGCCAGCTCACCTCAGGCGCTCGAGCAGTACTTC	once	.	TRBJ2-7	12	TRBV18
CASSTRGQGRANEKLFF	TGTGCCAGTAGTACTCGAGGACAGGGACGGGCTAATGAAAAACTGTTTTTT	.	TRBD1	TRBJ1-4	17	TRBV19
CASSLPIGGSGANVLTF	TGTGCCAGCAGCTTGCCGATTGGTGGCTCTGGGGCCAACGTCCTGACTTTC	.	.	TRBJ2-6	17	TRBV7-2
CASSLYRYGNQPQHF	TGTGCCAGCAGCTTGTACAGGTACGGAAATCAGCCCCAGCATTTT	.	.	TRBJ1-5	15	TRBV5-6
CASSYPDSNSNQPQHF	TGTGCCAGCAGTTACCCGGACAGTAATAGCAATCAGCCCCAGCATTTT	.	.	TRBJ1-5	16	TRBV6-6
CASSTQRPTEAFF	TGTGCCAGTAGTACTCAGAGGCCCACTGAAGCTTTCTTT	.	.	TRBJ1-1	13	TRBV19
CASSVGLSSYEQYF	TGTGCCAGCAGCGTGGGGTTATCCTCCTACGAGCAGTACTTC	once	.	TRBJ2-7	14	TRBV11-1
CASLQFTEAFF	TGTGCCAGCCTGCAGTTTACTGAAGCTTTCTTT	.	.	TRBJ1-1	11	TRBV12-3/TRBV12-4
CASSYSIGANYGYTF	TGTGCCAGCAGTTACTCGATAGGGGCTAACTATGGCTACACCTTC	.	.	TRBJ1-2	15	TRBV6-5
CASSDWRASTGELFF	TGCGCCAGCAGTGATTGGAGGGCTAGCACCGGGGAGCTGTTTTTT	.	.	TRBJ2-2	15	TRBV10-2
CSGGTPISGELFF	TGCAGCGGTGGGACTCCCATTTCCGGAGAGCTGTTTTTT	.	.	TRBJ2-2	13	TRBV29-1
CAISDPGTSGRNEQFF	TGTGCCATCAGTGATCCCGGGACTAGCGGGCGCAATGAGCAGTTCTTC	once	TRBD2	TRBJ2-1	16	TRBV10-3
CASSPDRAFNYGYTF	TGTGCCAGCTCACCGGACAGGGCGTTTAACTATGGCTACACCTTC	.	TRBD1	TRBJ1-2	15	TRBV18
CASKLAGADEQFF	TGTGCCAGCAAGCTAGCGGGAGCCGATGAGCAGTTCTTC	.	TRBD2	TRBJ2-1	13	TRBV6-5
CASSGPYNEQFF	TGTGCCAGCAGTGGGCCATACAATGAGCAGTTCTTC	.	.	TRBJ2-1	12	TRBV2
CASSLGAGPTGELFF	TGTGCCAGCAGCTTAGGAGCGGGGCCGACCGGGGAGCTGTTTTTT	.	TRBD2	TRBJ2-2	15	TRBV7-8
CASSYAAGNTPMGYTF	TGTGCCAGCAGTTATGCGGCCGGGAACACCCCTATGGGCTACACCTTC	.	.	TRBJ1-2	16	TRBV6-2/TRBV6-3
CASSLAANYGYTF	TGTGCCAGCAGTTTGGCAGCTAACTATGGCTACACCTTC	once	.	TRBJ1-2	13	TRBV12-3/TRBV12-4
CASSLALRISGNTIYF	TGTGCCAGCAGCTTAGCCCTCAGGATCTCTGGAAACACCATATATTTT	.	.	TRBJ1-3	16	TRBV11-2
CASSWGSNTEAFF	TGTGCCAGCAGTTGGGGATCGAACACTGAAGCTTTCTTT	few	.	TRBJ1-1	13	TRBV6-5
CASSVDRIGSTGELFF	TGCGCCAGCAGTGTCGACAGGATAGGGTCTACCGGGGAGCTGTTTTTT	.	.	TRBJ2-2	16	TRBV10-2
CASSPGRGTPSDTIYF	TGCGCCAGCAGCCCCGGCCGAGGCACGCCGTCGGACACCATATATTTT	once	.	TRBJ1-3	16	TRBV5-1
CAWSTGYGYTF	TGTGCCTGGAGCACCGGCTATGGCTACACCTTC	.	.	TRBJ1-2	11	TRBV30
CASSPTWTNEKLFF	TGTGCCAGCAGCCCCACGTGGACCAATGAAAAACTGTTTTTT	.	.	TRBJ1-4	14	TRBV3-1/TRBV3-2
CASSFSGTGGPNEQFF	TGTGCCAGCAGCTTCTCCGGGACAGGGGGCCCCAATGAGCAGTTCTTC	.	TRBD1	TRBJ2-1	16	TRBV7-2